Below, 7 T cell receptor beta chains from the same sample are listed, as sequenced in a study of early T cells in non-severe SARS-CoV-2 infection. In TCRdb, the 5' RACE reads were re-called with MiXCR into one record per CDR3 protein. The sample records 30,000 to 35,000 distinct CDR3 sequences, more than 5% being singletons. Sequenced: whole blood. These receptors were collected from an adult who was a healthcare worker with PCR-confirmed SARS-CoV-2 infection or an uninfected control (not recorded which).

This clonotype turned up a few times. V gene TRBV20-1 combines with J gene TRBJ1-6, with 9 bases aligning to TRBD1. CDR1 and CDR2 (germline): DFQATT, SNEGSKA (reference sequence). Losses at the gene ends were 5 bases for V and 7 bases for J; bases not matched to a gene: 6. The CDR3 contains 14 residues. The CDR3: CSAYKGQGNSPLHF. The CDR3 DNA reads TGCAGTGCTTATAAAGGACAGGGGAATTCACCCCTCCACTTT.

The table lists this clonotype with a few counts. This chain joins TRBV6-2 or TRBV6-3 and TRBJ2-1, with TRBD2 matching 9 bases. The trim removed 5 bases at V and 5 bases at J, leaving 7 bases unmatched. The CDR3 is 15 residues long. Germline lookup yields CDR1 MNHEY and CDR2 SVGEGT. CDR3 region: CASSKRLAGDNEQFF. The CDR3 nucleotides are TGTGCCAGCAGTAAACGGTTAGCGGGGGACAATGAGCAGTTCTTC.

This clonotype was observed many times. This chain links TRBV5-1 with TRBJ1-2; D perhaps matches TRBD1 (5 bases). V dropped 5 bases and J dropped 4 bases, with 9 bases sitting between them. The CDR3 runs 12 residues. The germline gives CDR1 SGHRS, CDR2 YFSETQ. CDR3 region: CASSLDSYGYTF. The CDR3 DNA reads TGCGCCAGCAGTTTAGACAGCTATGGCTACACCTTC.

This clonotype occurred a few times. The rearrangement joins TRBV5-4 to TRBJ2-7; the D gene could be TRBD1 or TRBD2 (5 bases each). The CDR3 sequence is 13 residues long. V was pared by 4 bases and J by 3 bases, with 11 bases between. Germline V gene sequence: CDR1 SGHNT, CDR2 YYREEE (reference sequence). CDR3 sequence reads: CASSGGHNYEQYF. CDR3 coding DNA: TGTGCCAGCAGCGGAGGACACAACTACGAGCAGTACTTC.

This clonotype has ten or more counts. This chain joins TRBV28 and TRBJ1-2; TRBD1 agrees at 7 bases. The CDR3 covers 16 residues. The germline gives CDR1 MDHEN, CDR2 SYDVKM. Trimming at V came to 1 base and at J to 2 bases, leaving 7 bases not matched to a gene. CDR3 in amino acids: CASSLSGWDSNYGYTF. Written as DNA, the CDR3 is TGTGCCAGCAGTTTATCCGGATGGGACAGCAACTATGGCTACACCTTC.

This clonotype is termed medium-sized (0.01 to 0.1%). The chain joins TRBV20-1 to TRBJ2-4; D is perhaps TRBD2 (5 bases). V lost 3 bases and J lost 2, with 11 bases in between. Germline V gene data show CDR1 as DFQATT and CDR2 as SNEGSKA (reference sequence). CDR3 size: 14 residues. The CDR3 region has the DNA TGCAGTGCTAGTTCGACGGGATCCAAAAACATTCAGTACTTC. It specifies CSASSTGSKNIQYF.

This clonotype was observed a handful of times. The J gene is TRBJ2-1, the V gene TRBV6-1, with TRBD1 matching over 7 bases. V lost 4 bases and J lost 7; bases outside the gene matches: 7. This CDR3 is 14 amino acids long. The germline gives CDR1 MNHNS, CDR2 SASEGT. The CDR3 is CASSAYRGENEQFF. DNA for the CDR3: TGTGCCAGCAGTGCCTACAGGGGAGAGAATGAGCAGTTCTTC.